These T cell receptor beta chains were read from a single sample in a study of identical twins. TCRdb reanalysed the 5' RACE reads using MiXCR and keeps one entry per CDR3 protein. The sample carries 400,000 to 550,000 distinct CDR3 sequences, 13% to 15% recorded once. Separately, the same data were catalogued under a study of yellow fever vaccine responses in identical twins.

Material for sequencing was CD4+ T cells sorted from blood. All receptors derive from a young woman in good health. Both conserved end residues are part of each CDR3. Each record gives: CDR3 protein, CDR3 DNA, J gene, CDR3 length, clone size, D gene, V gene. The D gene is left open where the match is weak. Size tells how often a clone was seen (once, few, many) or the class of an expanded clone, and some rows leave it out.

CASSKVCLVEAFF TGTGCCAGCAGCAAAGTGTGCCTGGTCGAAGCTTTCTTT TRBJ1-1 13 NA NA TRBV21-1
CSVESGREVGYTF TGCAGCGTTGAGTCTGGCCGCGAGGTGGGCTACACCTTC TRBJ1-2 13 NA NA TRBV29-1
CASSSQGRGQASTDTQYF TGTGCCAGCAGCTCCCAAGGGAGGGGACAGGCTAGCACAGATACGCAGTATTTT TRBJ2-3 18 many NA TRBV11-2
CASSKRARRNYNEFF TGTGCCAGCAGCAAACGGGCGCGGCGGAACTACAATGAGTTCTTC TRBJ2-1 15 few NA TRBV21-1
CASSLEVYHNEQFF TGCGCCAGCAGCTTGGAGGTCTACCACAATGAGCAGTTCTTC TRBJ2-1 14 many NA TRBV5-1
CASSFGGLQGLAGNQETQYF TGTGCCAGCAGCTTCGGAGGGCTTCAGGGACTAGCGGGAAACCAAGAGACCCAGTACTTC TRBJ2-5 20 NA TRBD2 TRBV5-4
CSAREQGAMKYGYTF TGCAGTGCTAGGGAACAGGGGGCGATGAAGTATGGCTACACCTTC TRBJ1-2 15 NA TRBD1 TRBV20-1
CASSIRGAGGELFF TGTGCCAGTAGTATAAGAGGGGCCGGCGGGGAGCTGTTTTTT TRBJ2-2 14 NA NA TRBV19
CAGRPLPTGELFF TGTGCCGGCCGACCATTACCAACCGGGGAGCTGTTTTTT TRBJ2-2 13 NA NA TRBV6-2/TRBV6-3
CASSLVPTHNEQFF TGTGCCAGCAGCTTGGTGCCTACGCACAATGAGCAGTTCTTC TRBJ2-1 14 many NA TRBV7-6
CASSSGRHGNTIYF TGTGCCAGCAGCTCTGGACGGCACGGAAACACCATATATTTT TRBJ1-3 14 few NA TRBV5-6
CASSVRGEKLFF TGTGCCAGCAGCGTACGGGGCGAAAAACTGTTTTTT TRBJ1-4 12 NA NA TRBV11-2
CASSSQNIQYF TGTGCCAGCAGCTCGCAGAACATTCAGTACTTC TRBJ2-4 11 NA NA TRBV7-2
CASSQGLTSSYNEQFF TGTGCCAGCAGCCAGGGACTGACAAGCTCCTACAATGAGCAGTTCTTC TRBJ2-1 16 few NA TRBV6-2/TRBV6-3
CASSRQGDGYTF TGTGCCAGCAGTCGACAGGGGGATGGCTACACCTTC TRBJ1-2 12 NA TRBD1 TRBV6-6
CASSLFSYEQYF TGTGCCAGCAGTTTGTTTAGCTACGAGCAGTACTTC TRBJ2-7 12 many NA TRBV12-3/TRBV12-4
CASSLDGTSADEQFF TGTGCCAGCAGCTTAGATGGGACTAGCGCGGATGAGCAGTTCTTC TRBJ2-1 15 few TRBD2 TRBV7-2
CASSLDLGGWTQYF TGTGCCAGCAGCTTGGATCTGGGTGGGTGGACCCAGTACTTC TRBJ2-5 14 NA NA TRBV5-5
CASSSDIQDTQYF TGTGCCAGCTCTTCGGATATCCAAGATACGCAGTATTTT TRBJ2-3 13 NA NA TRBV18
CSARDFGFGLHTGELFF TGCAGTGCTAGAGATTTTGGCTTTGGACTACACACCGGGGAGCTGTTTTTT TRBJ2-2 17 few NA TRBV20-1
CASSGLGTGGYEAFF TGTGCCAGTAGTGGGCTAGGGACAGGAGGCTATGAAGCTTTCTTT TRBJ1-1 15 NA TRBD1 TRBV19
CASSDRGKGYGYTF TGTGCCAGCAGCGACAGGGGGAAAGGGTATGGCTACACCTTC TRBJ1-2 14 few TRBD1 TRBV12-3/TRBV12-4
CASSTGTGNTIYF TGTGCCAGTAGTACCGGGACAGGAAACACCATATATTTT TRBJ1-3 13 few NA TRBV19
CASSPPTRGGYEQYF TGTGCCAGCAGCCCTCCCACCCGCGGGGGTTACGAGCAGTACTTC TRBJ2-7 15 few TRBD2 TRBV28
CASTVLAGAYNEQFF TGCGCCAGCACTGTACTAGCGGGAGCCTACAATGAGCAGTTCTTC TRBJ2-1 15 NA TRBD2 TRBV5-1
CASSGYTGSSYEQYF TGTGCCAGCAGTGGCTACACGGGGAGCTCCTACGAGCAGTACTTC TRBJ2-7 15 NA NA TRBV25-1
CATAPGLAPRELFF TGTGCCACTGCCCCGGGACTAGCGCCCCGGGAGCTGTTTTTT TRBJ2-2 14 NA TRBD2 TRBV19
CASSASQVVGELFF TGTGCCAGCAGCGCCAGTCAGGTGGTCGGGGAGCTGTTTTTT TRBJ2-2 14 few NA TRBV9
CASSAQGVPSTDTQYF TGTGCCAGCAGCGCACAGGGGGTACCTAGCACAGATACGCAGTATTTT TRBJ2-3 16 few TRBD1 TRBV2
CASSLRGRDAEQYF TGTGCCAGCAGCTTGCGCGGACGGGACGCCGAGCAGTACTTC TRBJ2-7 14 few NA TRBV5-5
CASSFGQGEEAFF TGTGCCAGCAGCTTCGGACAGGGGGAGGAAGCTTTCTTT TRBJ1-1 13 NA TRBD1 TRBV3-1
CATSDWGGETQYF TGTGCCACCAGTGATTGGGGAGGAGAGACCCAGTACTTC TRBJ2-5 13 NA NA TRBV24-1
CSATGQGWNTEAFF TGCAGTGCTACCGGACAGGGTTGGAACACTGAAGCTTTCTTT TRBJ1-1 14 NA TRBD1 TRBV20-1
CSASLVAGFNEQFF TGCAGTGCTAGTTTGGTAGCGGGGTTTAATGAGCAGTTCTTC TRBJ2-1 14 NA TRBD2 TRBV20-1
CASSLGSTTDNSPLHF TGCGCCAGCAGTTTGGGTTCCACGACGGATAATTCACCCCTCCACTTT TRBJ1-6 16 NA NA TRBV5-1
CASSEFVTSTYNEQFF TGTGCCAGCAGTGAATTTGTGACTAGTACCTACAATGAGCAGTTCTTC TRBJ2-1 16 NA NA TRBV25-1
CASSYASGGVHYF TGCGCCAGCAGCTACGCTAGCGGGGGTGTCCACTACTTC TRBJ2-5 13 few TRBD2 TRBV5-1
CASSISLSYEQYF TGTGCCAGCAGCATTAGCCTCTCCTACGAGCAGTACTTC TRBJ2-7 13 few NA TRBV7-6
CASSPPLRQETQYF TGTGCCAGCTCACCGCCCTTGAGGCAAGAGACCCAGTACTTC TRBJ2-5 14 NA NA TRBV18
CASSRSTGSSYEQYF TGTGCCAGCAGTCGGTCGACAGGGAGCTCCTACGAGCAGTACTTC TRBJ2-7 15 few TRBD1 TRBV2
CSVEERGGVGSNYGYTF TGCAGCGTGGAGGAGAGGGGAGGAGTTGGGTCTAACTATGGCTACACCTTC TRBJ1-2 17 many NA TRBV29-1
CASIPTVYNSPLHF TGTGCCAGCATACCGACAGTCTATAATTCACCCCTCCACTTT TRBJ1-6 14 few NA TRBV7-3
CASSSFRQGKNIQYF TGTGCCAGCAGTTCTTTCCGACAGGGGAAAAACATTCAGTACTTC TRBJ2-4 15 few TRBD1 TRBV28
CASSLKGVETGELFF TGTGCCAGCAGCTTGAAGGGTGTAGAGACCGGGGAGCTGTTTTTT TRBJ2-2 15 few NA TRBV11-3
CASSFEDRVRYTF TGTGCCAGCAGCTTCGAGGACAGGGTTCGCTACACCTTC TRBJ1-2 13 NA TRBD1 TRBV7-9
CASSLRVSGTQYF TGTGCCAGCAGTCTCAGGGTTTCCGGGACCCAGTACTTC TRBJ2-5 13 NA NA TRBV27
CSASGLRTVGAYEQYF TGCAGTGCTAGTGGTTTAAGGACAGTGGGCGCCTACGAGCAGTACTTC TRBJ2-7 16 NA NA TRBV20-1
CASSVSGTGTYEQYF TGTGCCAGCAGTGTATCCGGGACAGGGACCTACGAGCAGTACTTC TRBJ2-7 15 few TRBD1 TRBV6-1
CASSLPGLAGTDTQYF TGCGCCAGCAGCCTCCCGGGACTAGCGGGCACAGATACGCAGTATTTT TRBJ2-3 16 few TRBD2 TRBV4-3
CASSAQGVEAETQYF TGTGCCAGCAGCGCACAGGGGGTCGAGGCGGAGACCCAGTACTTC TRBJ2-5 15 NA TRBD1 TRBV7-3
CSAREQGAGFLLTEAFF TGCAGTGCCAGAGAACAGGGGGCTGGGTTTTTATTGACTGAAGCTTTCTTT TRBJ1-1 17 few TRBD1 TRBV20-1
CASSLMDSYNEQFF TGTGCCAGCAGTTTAATGGACAGCTACAATGAGCAGTTCTTC TRBJ2-1 14 NA NA TRBV7-2
CASSLRHDGHNEQFF TGTGCCAGCAGCTTACGTCATGACGGGCACAATGAGCAGTTCTTC TRBJ2-1 15 many NA TRBV7-8
CAISEMTVQETQYF TGTGCCATCAGTGAGATGACGGTACAAGAGACCCAGTACTTC TRBJ2-5 14 NA NA TRBV10-3
CASSSKDSNQPQHF TGTGCCAGCAGTTCCAAGGACAGCAATCAGCCCCAGCATTTT TRBJ1-5 14 NA NA TRBV6-5
CASVGANTGELFF TGTGCCAGCGTCGGAGCGAACACCGGGGAGCTGTTTTTT TRBJ2-2 13 few NA TRBV12-3/TRBV12-4
CASSTRQGTNEKLFF TGTGCCAGCAGTACTAGACAGGGGACTAATGAAAAACTGTTTTTT TRBJ1-4 15 NA TRBD1 TRBV12-3/TRBV12-4